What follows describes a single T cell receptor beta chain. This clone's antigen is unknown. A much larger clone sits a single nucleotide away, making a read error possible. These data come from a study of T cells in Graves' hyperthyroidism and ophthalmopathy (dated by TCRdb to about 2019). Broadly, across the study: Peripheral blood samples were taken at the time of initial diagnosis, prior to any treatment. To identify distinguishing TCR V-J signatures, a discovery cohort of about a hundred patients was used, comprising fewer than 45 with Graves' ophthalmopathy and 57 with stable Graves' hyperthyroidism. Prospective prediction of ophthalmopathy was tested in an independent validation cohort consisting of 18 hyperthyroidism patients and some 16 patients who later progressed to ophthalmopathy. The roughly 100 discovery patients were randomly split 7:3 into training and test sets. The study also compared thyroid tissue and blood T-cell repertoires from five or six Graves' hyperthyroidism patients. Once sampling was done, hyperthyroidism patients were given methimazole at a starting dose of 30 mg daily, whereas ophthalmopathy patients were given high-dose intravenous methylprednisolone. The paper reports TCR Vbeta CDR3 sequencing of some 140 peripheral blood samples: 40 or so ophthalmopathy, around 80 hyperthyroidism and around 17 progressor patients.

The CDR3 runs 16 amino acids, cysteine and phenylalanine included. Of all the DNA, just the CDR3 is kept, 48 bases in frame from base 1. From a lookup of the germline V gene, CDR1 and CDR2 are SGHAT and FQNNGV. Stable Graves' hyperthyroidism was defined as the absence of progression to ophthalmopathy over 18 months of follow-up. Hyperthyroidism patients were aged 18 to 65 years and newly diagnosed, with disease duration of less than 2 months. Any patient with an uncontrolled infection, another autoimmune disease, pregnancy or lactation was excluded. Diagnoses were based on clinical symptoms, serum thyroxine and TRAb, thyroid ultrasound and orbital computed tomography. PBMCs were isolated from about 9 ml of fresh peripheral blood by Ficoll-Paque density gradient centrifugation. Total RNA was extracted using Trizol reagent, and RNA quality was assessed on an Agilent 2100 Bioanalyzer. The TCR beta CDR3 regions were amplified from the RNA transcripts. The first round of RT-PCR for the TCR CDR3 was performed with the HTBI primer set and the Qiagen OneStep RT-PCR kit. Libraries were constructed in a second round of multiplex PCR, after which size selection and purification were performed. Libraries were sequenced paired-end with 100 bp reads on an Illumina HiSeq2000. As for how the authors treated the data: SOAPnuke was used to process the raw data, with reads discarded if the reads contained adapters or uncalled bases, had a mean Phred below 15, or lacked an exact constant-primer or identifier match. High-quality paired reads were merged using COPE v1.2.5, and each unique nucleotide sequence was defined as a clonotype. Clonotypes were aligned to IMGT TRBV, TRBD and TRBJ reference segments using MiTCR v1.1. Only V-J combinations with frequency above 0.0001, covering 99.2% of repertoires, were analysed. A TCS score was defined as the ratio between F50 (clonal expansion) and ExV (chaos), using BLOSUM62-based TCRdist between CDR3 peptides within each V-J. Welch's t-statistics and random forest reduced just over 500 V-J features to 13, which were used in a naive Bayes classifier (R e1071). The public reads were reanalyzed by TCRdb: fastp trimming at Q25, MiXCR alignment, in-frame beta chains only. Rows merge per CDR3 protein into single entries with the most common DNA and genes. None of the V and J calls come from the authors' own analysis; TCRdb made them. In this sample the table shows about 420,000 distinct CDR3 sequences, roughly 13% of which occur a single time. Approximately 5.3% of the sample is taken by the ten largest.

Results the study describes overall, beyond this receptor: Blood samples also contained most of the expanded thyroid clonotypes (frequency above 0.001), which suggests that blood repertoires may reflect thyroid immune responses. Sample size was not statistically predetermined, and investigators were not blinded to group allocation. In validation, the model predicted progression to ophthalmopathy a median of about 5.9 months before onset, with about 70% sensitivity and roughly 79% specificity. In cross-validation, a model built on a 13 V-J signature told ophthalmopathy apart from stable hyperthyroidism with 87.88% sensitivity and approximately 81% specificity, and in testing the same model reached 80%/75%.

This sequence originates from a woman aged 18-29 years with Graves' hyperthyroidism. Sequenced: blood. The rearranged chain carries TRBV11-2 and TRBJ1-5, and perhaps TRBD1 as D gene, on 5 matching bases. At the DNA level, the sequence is TGTGCCAGCAGCTTAGTGGGAGGGACTAGCAATCAGCCCCGGCATTTT. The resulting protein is CASSLVGGTSNQPRHF.